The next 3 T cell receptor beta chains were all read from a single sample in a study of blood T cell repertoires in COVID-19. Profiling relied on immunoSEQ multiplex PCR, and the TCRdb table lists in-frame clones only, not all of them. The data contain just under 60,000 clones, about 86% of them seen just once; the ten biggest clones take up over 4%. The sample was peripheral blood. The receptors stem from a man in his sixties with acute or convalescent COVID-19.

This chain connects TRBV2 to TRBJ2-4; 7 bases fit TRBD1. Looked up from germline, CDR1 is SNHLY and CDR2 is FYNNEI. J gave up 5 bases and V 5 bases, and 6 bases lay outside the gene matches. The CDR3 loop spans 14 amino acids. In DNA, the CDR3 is TGTGCCAGCAGTAGGGACAGTTCCCAAAACATTCAGTACTTC. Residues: CASSRDSSQNIQYF. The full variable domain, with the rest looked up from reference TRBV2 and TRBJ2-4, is EPEVTQTPSHQVTQMGQEVILRCVPISNHLYFYWYRQILGQKVEFLVSFYNNEISEKSEIFDDQFSVERPDGSNFTLKIRSTKLEDSAMYFCASSRDSSQNIQYFGAGTRLSVL.

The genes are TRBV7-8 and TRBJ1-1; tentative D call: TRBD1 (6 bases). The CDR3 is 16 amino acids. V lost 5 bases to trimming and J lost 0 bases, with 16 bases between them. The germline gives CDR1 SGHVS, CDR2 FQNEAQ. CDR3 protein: CASSLGQNNMNTEAFF. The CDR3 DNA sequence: TGTGCCAGCAGCCTAGGACAGAACAACATGAACACTGAAGCTTTCTTT.

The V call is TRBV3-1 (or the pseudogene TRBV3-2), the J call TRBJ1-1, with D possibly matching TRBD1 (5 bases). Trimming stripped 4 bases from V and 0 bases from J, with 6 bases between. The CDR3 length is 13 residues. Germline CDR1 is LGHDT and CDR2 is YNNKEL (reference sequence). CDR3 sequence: CASSRGVNTEAFF. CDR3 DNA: TGTGCCAGCAGCCGGGGGGTGAACACTGAAGCTTTCTTT.